A selection of T cell receptor beta chains follows, all from one sample in a study of OX40 agonist ivuxolimab in advanced cancers. Profiled with immunoSEQ multiplex PCR; TCRdb holds only in-frame clones, not every one. The repertoire consists of about 56,000 clones, with roughly 80% occurring once and the leading ten covering around 3.8%. Sequenced here: CD4+ or CD8+ T cells sorted from blood, sampled in a trial of the OX40 agonist ivuxolimab. The receptors derive from an adult with an advanced solid tumor such as melanoma, head and neck, liver or kidney cancer. Each CDR3 is given with its conserved first and last residue. Fields, in order: D gene, V gene, J gene, CDR3 protein. D genes are given only for firm matches.

TRBD1,TRBV7-2,TRBJ1-5,CASSFRQGVQPQHF
NA,TRBV6-5,TRBJ2-7,CASIGSLDEQYF
NA,TRBV6-5,TRBJ1-1,CASNRGGNTEAFF
NA,TRBV6-5,TRBJ1-2,CASSYARQIDGYTF
NA,TRBV27,TRBJ2-3,CASSLSSTAGTDTQYF
TRBD2,TRBV6-1,TRBJ2-3,CASSEAGGPSTDTQYF
NA,TRBV19,TRBJ2-5,CASSMGFQETQYF
TRBD1,TRBV14,TRBJ1-2,CASSQDIPGGRYGYTF
TRBD2,TRBV7-9,TRBJ2-7,CASSPGLGPYEQYF
TRBD1,TRBV18,TRBJ1-1,CASSPSGQGAEAFF
TRBD1,TRBV28,TRBJ1-1,CASSSQGAVNTEAFF
TRBD1,TRBV5-1,TRBJ2-7,CASSLDRGRYEQYF
NA,TRBV10-3,TRBJ1-5,CAISVVDQPQHF
NA,TRBV28,TRBJ1-3,CASSKSLPNAIYF
TRBD1,TRBV5-4,TRBJ2-5,CASSRTGGGETQYF
TRBD1,TRBV7-9,TRBJ1-1,CASGTGGTEAFF
TRBD1,TRBV7-2,TRBJ2-5,CASSSPGQGGETQYF
TRBD1,TRBV2,TRBJ2-2,CASSPDRVGTGELFF
NA,TRBV5-1,TRBJ2-1,CASSLESGIGYNEQFF
TRBD1,TRBV7-2,TRBJ2-3,CASSVKGTVGTDTQYF
NA,TRBV28,TRBJ1-1,CASSFLGGIREAFF
NA,TRBV29-1,TRBJ1-2,CSVENYGYTF
NA,TRBV11-2,TRBJ1-2,CASSAEAVGQF
TRBD2,TRBV28,TRBJ2-1,CATSSGGAVHEQFF
NA,TRBV5-5,TRBJ1-5,CASSLGQANQPQHF
NA,TRBV19,TRBJ2-7,CASIPEDNSDAYEQYF
NA,TRBV19,TRBJ1-1,CASSIPAGSTFEAFF
NA,TRBV6-6,TRBJ2-4,CASSSLEGNIQYF
NA,TRBV5-6,TRBJ2-7,CASSLQGVYEQYF
NA,TRBV9,TRBJ2-3,CASSVLSRTDTQYF
NA,TRBV27,TRBJ1-1,CASSYRDYTEAFF
NA,TRBV7-2,TRBJ2-1,CASSPVTGQQFF
NA,TRBV28,TRBJ1-2,CASRDGYGYTF
NA,TRBV5-1,TRBJ2-5,CASTLGVSQETQYF
NA,TRBV19,TRBJ2-1,CATGRAGATYNEQFF
NA,TRBV2,TRBJ1-5,CASSETGVGNQPQHF
NA,TRBV6-6,TRBJ2-7,CASSNPRRGRDEQYF
TRBD1,TRBV15,TRBJ2-7,CATSRDGDSGEQYF
NA,TRBV19,TRBJ1-2,CASTNRNRAEYGYTF
NA,TRBV5-1,TRBJ2-1,CASSLAGDASNEQFF
TRBD1,TRBV29-1,TRBJ1-1,CSVLGQAYTEAFF
TRBD1,TRBV11-2,TRBJ2-3,CASSLDRGPDTQYF
TRBD1,TRBV19,TRBJ2-7,CASSIRRQGRPYEQYF
TRBD2,TRBV10-2,TRBJ2-1,CASSEYGLAGLLGYEQFF
NA,TRBV6-5,TRBJ1-2,CASSPQNGPRSGYTF
NA,TRBV19,TRBJ2-1,CASSRAGTNSYNEQFF
NA,TRBV5-1,TRBJ2-1,CASSLVRISYNEQFF
NA,TRBV15,TRBJ1-5,CATSTGAAYSNQPQHF
NA,TRBV11-2,TRBJ2-2,CASSFSGQPTGELFF
NA,TRBV28,TRBJ1-2,CASSYTGYSGYTF
TRBD1,TRBV2,TRBJ1-5,CASSPGQGNQPQHF
NA,TRBV20-1,TRBJ2-7,CSAQEYEQYF
TRBD2,TRBV28,TRBJ2-7,CASTPPLGTSGLYEQYF
TRBD1,TRBV2,TRBJ1-2,CASSSRTGANYGYTF
NA,TRBV6-5,TRBJ1-1,CASSYREGDTEAFF
NA,TRBV6-1,TRBJ1-6,CASSDRETPLHF
NA,TRBV7-2,TRBJ2-5,CASSLQETQYF